Each of the 26 T cell receptor beta chains below was sequenced from the same sample in a study of regulatory T cells in long-lasting Graves disease. With iRepertoire HTBI primers and Arm-PCR of CDR3 regions, TCR beta libraries were built. TCRdb itself ran the multiplex PCR reads through MiXCR, one entry per CDR3 protein. The repertoire holds 400,000 to 500,000 distinct CDR3 sequences, with about a fifth as singletons. Time point of the sample: persistent/refractory GD, antithyroid drugs over 5 years with positive TRAb. From RNA extracted from PBMCs, the TCR library was made. The input for sequencing was peripheral blood mononuclear cells (PBMCs), taken when the disease was refractory, from a patient treated with antithyroid drugs. The receptors shown here come from a female donor with Graves disease.

This clonotype was found many times. The chain links TRBV12-3 or TRBV12-4 to TRBJ1-1; 8 bases are a match to TRBD1. Unmatched junction bases numbered 3, after V lost 3 bases and J lost 6 bases. There are 13 residues in the CDR3. CDR3 protein: CASSLTGAAEAFF. CDR3 nucleotide sequence: TGTGCCAGCAGTTTGACAGGGGCCGCTGAAGCTTTCTTT.

This clonotype appeared a few times. The chain uses TRBV3-1 and TRBJ2-7, with D unresolved. The CDR3 is 12 amino acids. With 4 bases removed from V and 7 bases from J, the gap between germline ends came to 11 bases. The V gene's germline CDR1 is LGHDT and CDR2 YNNKEL (reference sequence). CDR3 nucleotide sequence: TGTGCCAGCAGCCGGGCTTTGCGTGAGCAGTACTTC. Its translation is CASSRALREQYF.

Ten or more counts support this clonotype. The junction departs from the called germline gene at one end, perhaps through a read error. The chain links TRBV2 to TRBJ2-5, with 10 bases fitting TRBD2. CDR1 is SNHLY and CDR2 is FYNNEI in the germline V gene. The CDR3 sequence is 13 residues long. CDR3 protein: CASSELAGALLGF. CDR3 DNA: TGTGCCAGCAGTGAACTAGCGGGAGCCCTATTGGGATTC. Together with reference TRBV2 and TRBJ2-5, the CDR3 gives the full variable domain: EPEVTQTPSHQVTQMGQEVILRCVPISNHLYFYWYRQILGQKVEFLVSFYNNEISEKSEIFDDQFSVERPDGSNFTLKIRSTKLEDSAMYFCASSELAGALLGFGPGTRLLVL.

This clonotype came up a few times. The chain employs TRBV6-5 and TRBJ1-1; no clear D gene. V was pared by 2 bases and J by 1 base, with 11 bases between. Germline lookup yields CDR1 MNHEY and CDR2 SVGAGI. The CDR3 length is 15 residues. The CDR3 here is CASSYEGRSNTEAFF. The CDR3 coding sequence is TGTGCCAGCAGTTACGAAGGGAGGTCGAACACTGAAGCTTTCTTT.

This chain joins TRBV6-1 and TRBJ2-7; 7 nucleotides match TRBD1. V lost 11 bases, J lost 7 bases, and 14 bases stayed unmatched. This CDR3 spans 13 amino acids. CDR1 and CDR2 from the germline V gene are MNHNS and SASEGT. The CDR3 sequence is CASLGGPRREQYF. The DNA for the CDR3 is TGTGCCTCCCTAGGGGGCCCCAGACGGGAGCAGTACTTC.

This clonotype was recorded many times. The chain has TRBV7-9 and TRBJ2-7, with 9 bases lining up with TRBD2. Germline CDR1 is SEHNR and CDR2 is FQNEAQ (reference sequence). This CDR3 has 14 residues. V was pared by 5 bases and J by 3 bases, with 5 bases of the junction left unmatched. The CDR3 DNA follows: TGTGCCAGCAGCCCGACTAGCGGAATCTACGAGCAGTACTTC. Translating gives CASSPTSGIYEQYF.

The chain combines TRBV9 with TRBJ2-1, with D perhaps TRBD2 (6 bases). This CDR3 is 17 amino acids long. In germline, CDR1 is SGDLS, CDR2 YYNGEE. V was shortened by 0 bases and J by 12 bases, with 25 bases between the two germline ends. CDR3 in amino acids: CASSVGTSPQINSRQFF. DNA of the CDR3: TGTGCCAGCAGCGTAGGCACTAGCCCACAGATTAACAGTCGGCAGTTCTTC.

A word on this clonotype: A read error may explain this, as a much larger clone is one base away. The chain combines TRBV6-4 with TRBJ2-7, with D possibly TRBD2 on 6 matching bases. Per germline, CDR1 MRHNA and CDR2 SNTAGT. V was pared by 5 bases and J by 3 bases, with 23 bases between. The CDR3 length is 17 residues. CDR3 in amino acids: CASSFLPRRSGLYEQYF. The DNA of the CDR3 is TGTGCCAGCAGTTTTCTCCCACGTAGGTCGGGACTCTACGAGCAGTACTTC.

The gene calls are TRBV19 and TRBJ1-4, with 8 bases lining up with TRBD1. The CDR3 is 13 residues long. Germline lookup yields CDR1 LNHDA and CDR2 SQIVND (reference sequence). V was pared by 10 bases and J by 8 bases, with 9 bases of the junction left unmatched. The DNA of the CDR3 is TGTGCCACCTCCCAGGGGGCTCGGGAAAAACTGTTTTTT. Amino acids: CATSQGAREKLFF.

This clonotype showed up many times. V usage is TRBV12-3 or TRBV12-4 and J usage is TRBJ2-2; tentatively, D is TRBD1 (6 bases). The CDR3 totals 16 residues. V gave up 2 bases and J gave up 1 base, with 11 bases separating them. For the CDR3, the DNA is TGTGCCAGCAGTTTAAGGGGGAAGATGAACACCGGGGAGCTGTTTTTT. Translated, it gives CASSLRGKMNTGELFF.

This chain connects TRBV19 to TRBJ2-5, with D perhaps matching TRBD1 or TRBD2 (5 bases each). The J call is uncertain, as TRBJ2-1 better fits the DNA end. Germline assignment: CDR1 LNHDA and CDR2 SQIVND (reference sequence). This CDR3 region has 15 residues. The CDR3 DNA is TGTGCCAGTAGTCAAACGGGGCTAAGTAACAATGAGCAGTTCTTC. Its protein is CASSQTGLSNNEQFF.

V is TRBV5-1 and J is TRBJ2-5; D might be TRBD1 (6 bases). V was shortened by 2 bases and J by 1 base, with 9 bases between the two germline ends. There are 14 residues in the CDR3. CDR1 is SGHRS, CDR2 YFSETQ, per germline. CDR3 loop: CASSFDRSQETQYF. In DNA, the CDR3 is TGCGCCAGCAGCTTCGACAGGTCCCAAGAGACCCAGTACTTC.

This clonotype was seen at least ten times. The DNA for the CDR3 is TGTGCCAGCACCCGTTTGGCAGAAGCTAACTATGGCTACACCTTC. Translation gives CASTRLAEANYGYTF. The chain carries TRBV5-4 and TRBJ1-2; D uncertain. The CDR3 contains 15 residues. Germline CDR1 is SGHNT and CDR2 is YYREEE (reference sequence). The V gene lost 6 bases and the J gene lost 0 bases, with 15 bases spanning the gap.

Ten or more counts support this clonotype. CDR3 DNA: TGCAGCGTTGAAGATCAGGTGAACACTGAAGCTTTCTTT. Encoded protein: CSVEDQVNTEAFF. This sequence joins TRBV29-1 and TRBJ1-1, with D unresolved. Germline CDR1 SQVTM, CDR2 ANQGSEA. The CDR3 is made up of 13 amino acids. V lost 0 bases to trimming and J lost 0 bases, with 5 bases between them.

This clonotype was observed a handful of times. The genes are TRBV6-4 and TRBJ2-2; D remains ambiguous. Germline V gives CDR1 MRHNA, CDR2 SNTAGT. CDR3 size: 13 residues. V was cut by 4 bases and J by 4 bases, with 7 bases left in between. The CDR3 here is CASSVFGTGELFF. CDR3 DNA: TGTGCCAGCAGTGTTTTCGGCACCGGGGAGCTGTTTTTT.

This clonotype turned up a few times. The chain couples TRBV30 to TRBJ1-1; TRBD1 is a possible D gene (5 bases). Germline V CDR1 and CDR2: GTSNPN, SVGIG (reference sequence). The CDR3 is 15 residues long. The V gene lost 2 bases and the J gene lost 0 bases, with 13 bases spanning the gap. The CDR3 DNA reads TGTGCCTGGAGTCGGCCAGAGGGGATGAACACTGAAGCTTTCTTT. It is translated as CAWSRPEGMNTEAFF.

The chain uses TRBV28 and TRBJ2-7; the match to TRBD2 covers 12 bases. The J segment lost 0 bases and the V segment lost 11 bases, leaving 17 bases of the junction unmatched. The CDR3 totals 18 residues. The germline CDR1 and CDR2 sequences are MDHEN and SYDVKM. CDR3 in DNA: TGTGCCGGCCTCAACTTTGGGGGACTAGCGGGCTACTCCTACGAGCAGTACTTC. This translates into CAGLNFGGLAGYSYEQYF.

This clonotype was detected only a few times. The chain links TRBV29-1 to TRBJ1-2, with no clear D. CDR3 length: 12 amino acids. Germline V gene lookup returns CDR1 SQVTM and CDR2 ANQGSEA. The V and J ends lost 4 bases and 2 bases respectively, with 8 bases between them. CDR3 DNA: TGCAGCGTTGCCCCGGGGAACTATGGCTACACCTTC. Translated: CSVAPGNYGYTF.

This clonotype was counted between two and nine times. The rearrangement joins TRBV19 to TRBJ1-5, with unresolved D. CDR3 size: 14 residues. The V end lost 5 bases, the J end lost 1 base, and 9 bases lay between the germline ends. Germline V CDR1 and CDR2: LNHDA, SQIVND (reference sequence). The CDR3 region has the DNA TGTGCCAGTAGTCCCGGACGGAGCAATCAGCCCCAGCATTTT. It codes for CASSPGRSNQPQHF.

This clonotype was seen more than once but under ten times. This sequence joins TRBV20-1 and TRBJ2-7; D gene unclear. Between the trimmed V and J ends, which lost 0 bases and 5 bases, there was a span of 17 bases. This CDR3 is 15 amino acids long. Germline lookup yields CDR1 DFQATT and CDR2 SNEGSKA (reference sequence). As DNA, the CDR3 is TGCAGTGCTAGAGATCTTGACATCCTCCGACACGAGCAGTACTTC. The encoded protein is CSARDLDILRHEQYF.

This clonotype showed up many times. The V and J genes are TRBV29-1 and TRBJ1-1; 9 nucleotides agree with TRBD1. The CDR3 length is 16 residues. V dropped 4 bases and J dropped 1; count of bases not matched to a gene: 10. CDR1 and CDR2 (germline): SQVTM, ANQGSEA. CDR3 in amino acids: CSVVQGAIWGNTEAFF. The CDR3 DNA follows: TGCAGCGTTGTACAGGGGGCCATATGGGGGAACACTGAAGCTTTCTTT.

In regard to this clonotype: The junction differs from germline at one of its ends, possibly a read error. The chain uses TRBV2 and TRBJ1-1, with D possibly TRBD1 on 5 matching bases. Germline CDR1 SNHLY, CDR2 FYNNEI. There are 14 residues in the CDR3. The chain's CDR3 is CASSPTGKNTGAFF. The CDR3 region has the DNA TGTGCCAGCAGCCCTACAGGAAAGAACACTGGAGCTTTCTTT. Using reference TRBV2 and TRBJ1-1 for the parts outside the CDR3, the full variable domain is EPEVTQTPSHQVTQMGQEVILRCVPISNHLYFYWYRQILGQKVEFLVSFYNNEISEKSEIFDDQFSVERPDGSNFTLKIRSTKLEDSAMYFCASSPTGKNTGAFFGQGTRLTVV.

This clonotype was seen repeatedly, ten times or more. The rearrangement uses TRBV6-1 and TRBJ2-1, with TRBD1 as a possible D gene (6 bases). This CDR3 region has 15 residues. Trimming left V 6 bases short and J 4 bases short, with 16 bases between. CDR1 is MNHNS, CDR2 SASEGT, per germline. Here the CDR3 reads CASRSQGANYNEQFF. The CDR3 DNA reads TGTGCCAGCAGGTCACAGGGAGCGAATTACAATGAGCAGTTCTTC.

This clonotype showed up many times. The chain uses TRBV28 and TRBJ1-3; the match to TRBD1 covers 8 bases. The germline CDR1 and CDR2 sequences are MDHEN and SYDVKM. With V trimmed by 10 bases and J by 2 bases, 4 bases remained unmatched. This CDR3 is 13 amino acids long. The CDR3 protein is CATMDRAGNTIYF. The CDR3 DNA follows: TGTGCCACCATGGACAGGGCTGGAAACACCATATATTTT. The entire variable domain, with the rest obtained from reference TRBV28 and TRBJ1-3, is as follows: DVKVTQSSRYLVKRTGEKVFLECVQDMDHENMFWYRQDPGLGLRLIYFSYDVKMKEKGDIPEGYSVSREKKERFSLILESASTNQTSMYLCATMDRAGNTIYFGEGSWLTVV.

The rearrangement uses TRBV29-1 and TRBJ1-4; no reliable D call. Germline V gene sequence: CDR1 SQVTM, CDR2 ANQGSEA. The CDR3 length is 10 residues. V was clipped by 5 bases and J by 7 bases, with 5 bases between them. The CDR3 spells CSVRGEKLFF. CDR3 nucleotides: TGCAGCGTTCGGGGTGAAAAACTGTTTTTT.

The table lists this clonotype with many counts. The rearrangement joins TRBV6-1 to TRBJ1-1; D is ambiguous. The germline V gene has CDR1 MNHNS and CDR2 SASEGT. This CDR3 has 13 amino acids. V lost 6 bases and J 1 base, leaving 9 bases between the germline ends. DNA for the CDR3: TGTGCCAGCAGATGGGGATGGAACACTGAAGCTTTCTTT. Protein: CASRWGWNTEAFF.